Each of the 8 T cell receptor beta chains below was sequenced from the same sample in a study of cytomegalovirus exposure and HLA in healthy donors. The data were produced by immunoSEQ multiplex PCR, yet TCRdb's version contains in-frame clones alone and is incomplete. The sample includes fewer than 250,000 clones, 86% of them seen just once. The sequenced sample consisted of PBMCs. These receptors originate from a young woman in good health and CMV-seronegative.

The chain employs TRBV18 and TRBJ1-2; 7 bases agree with TRBD1. Per germline, CDR1 KGHSH and CDR2 LQKENI. V lost 4 bases, J lost 5 bases, and 7 bases stayed unmatched. The CDR3 has 14 amino acids. The CDR3 bases are TGTGCCAGCTCACTCGCCGGGACAGCATATGGCTACACCTTC. Encoded protein: CASSLAGTAYGYTF.

The chain has TRBV19 and TRBJ1-1; the D is unclear. The CDR3 length is 16 residues. Trimming left V 9 bases short and J 0 bases short, with 20 bases between. The V gene's germline CDR1 is LNHDA and CDR2 SQIVND (reference sequence). The CDR3 protein is CASTSSPGRMNTEAFF. Here the CDR3 DNA reads TGTGCCAGCACCTCCTCCCCTGGGAGGATGAACACTGAAGCTTTCTTT.

This rearrangement joins TRBV9 to TRBJ2-7, with D maybe TRBD2 (6 bases). CDR1 SGDLS and CDR2 YYNGEE come from the germline V gene. Trimming cost V 4 bases and J 0 bases, with 11 bases left between them. The CDR3 is 14 amino acids. This chain's CDR3 is CASSHWGDSYEQYF. The CDR3 nucleotides are TGTGCCAGCAGCCATTGGGGGGACTCCTACGAGCAGTACTTC. Variable domain in full (rest from reference TRBV9 and TRBJ2-7): DSGVTQTPKHLITATGQRVTLRCSPRSGDLSVYWYQQSLDQGLQFLIQYYNGEERAKGNILERFSAQQFPDLHSELNLSSLELGDSALYFCASSHWGDSYEQYFGPGTRLTVT.

In DNA, the CDR3 is TGTGCCAGCAGCCCGGACAGGGTAAGGACTTTCTTT. It codes for CASSPDRVRTFF. The chain links TRBV27 to TRBJ1-1; 8 nucleotides line up with TRBD1. Trimming removed 6 bases from V and 12 bases from J; junction bases left unmatched: 9. This CDR3 comprises 12 residues. Per germline, CDR1 MNHEY and CDR2 SMNVEV (reference sequence).

To note about this clone: Other DNA variants within this sample encode the same CDR3. The chain employs TRBV2 and TRBJ2-2; 8 bases are a match to TRBD1. This CDR3 is 15 amino acids long. The germline gives CDR1 SNHLY, CDR2 FYNNEI. Losses at the gene ends were 6 bases for V and 4 bases for J; bases not matched to a gene: 7. CDR3: CASSAGQGGTGELFF. DNA of the CDR3: TGTGCCAGCAGCGCCGGACAGGGAGGCACCGGGGAGCTGTTTTTT.

This rearrangement joins TRBV9 to TRBJ1-2, with D possibly being TRBD1 (6 bases). Germline V lookup: CDR1 SGDLS, CDR2 YYNGEE. V was clipped by 3 bases and J by 6 bases, with 21 bases between them. The CDR3 contains 16 residues. The CDR3 DNA sequence: TGTGCCAGCAGCGCTAGAACAGCGGGGGGCGCGGATGGCTACACCTTC. Translation gives CASSARTAGGADGYTF.

V is TRBV11-1 and J is TRBJ1-6; no clear D gene. The CDR3 runs 14 residues. Germline V gene sequence: CDR1 SGHAT, CDR2 FQDESV (reference sequence). V was clipped by 5 bases and J by 4 bases, with 9 bases between them. Here the CDR3 DNA reads TGTGCCAGCAGCCCCCAGAAATATAATTCACCCCTCCACTTT. This translates into CASSPQKYNSPLHF. Together with reference TRBV11-1 and TRBJ1-6, the CDR3 gives the full variable domain: EAEVAQSPRYKITEKSQAVAFWCDPISGHATLYWYRQILGQGPELLVQFQDESVVDDSQLPKDRFSAERLKGVDSTLKIQPAELGDSAMYLCASSPQKYNSPLHFGNGTRLTVT.

The chain links TRBV9 to TRBJ2-3, with 9 bases that match TRBD2. CDR1 is SGDLS and CDR2 is YYNGEE in the germline V gene. Trimming removed 0 bases from V and 7 bases from J; junction bases left unmatched: 9. The CDR3 is 16 amino acids. Here the CDR3 DNA reads TGTGCCAGCAGCGTAGACTTCGCGGGGGGGCCCCATACGCAGTATTTT. Amino acids: CASSVDFAGGPHTQYF.